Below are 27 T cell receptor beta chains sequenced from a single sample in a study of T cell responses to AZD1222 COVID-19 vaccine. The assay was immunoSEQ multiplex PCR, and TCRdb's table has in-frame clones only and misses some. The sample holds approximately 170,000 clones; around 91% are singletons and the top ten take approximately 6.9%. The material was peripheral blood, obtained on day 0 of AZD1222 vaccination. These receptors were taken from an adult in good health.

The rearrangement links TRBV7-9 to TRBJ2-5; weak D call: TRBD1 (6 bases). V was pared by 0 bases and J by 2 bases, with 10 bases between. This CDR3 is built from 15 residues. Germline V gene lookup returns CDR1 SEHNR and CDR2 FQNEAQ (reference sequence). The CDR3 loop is CASSLAQGSQETQYF. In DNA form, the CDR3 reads TGTGCCAGCAGCTTAGCTCAGGGGAGTCAAGAGACCCAGTACTTC. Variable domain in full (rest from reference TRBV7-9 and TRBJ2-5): DTGVSQNPRHKITKRGQNVTFRCDPISEHNRLYWYRQTLGQGPEFLTYFQNEAQLEKSRLLSDRFSAERPKGSFSTLEIQRTEQGDSAMYLCASSLAQGSQETQYFGPGTRLLVL.

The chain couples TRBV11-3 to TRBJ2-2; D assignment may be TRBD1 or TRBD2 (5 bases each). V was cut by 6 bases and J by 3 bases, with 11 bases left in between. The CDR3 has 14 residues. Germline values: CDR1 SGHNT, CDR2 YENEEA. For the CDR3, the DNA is TGTGCCAGCAGACTAGGGGATGACACCGGGGAGCTGTTTTTT. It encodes CASRLGDDTGELFF.

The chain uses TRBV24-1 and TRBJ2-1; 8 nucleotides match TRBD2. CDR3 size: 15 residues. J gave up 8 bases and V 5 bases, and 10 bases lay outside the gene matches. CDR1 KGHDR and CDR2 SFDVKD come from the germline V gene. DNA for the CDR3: TGTGCCACCAGTGCCCCGGGAGGGGGGGGCCATGAGCAGTTCTTC. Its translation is CATSAPGGGGHEQFF.

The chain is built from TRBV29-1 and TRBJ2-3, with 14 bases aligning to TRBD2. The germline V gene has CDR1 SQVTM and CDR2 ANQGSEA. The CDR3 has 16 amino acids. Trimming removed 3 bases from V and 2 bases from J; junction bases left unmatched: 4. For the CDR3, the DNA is TGCAGCGTTGAGGGACTAGCGGGGGATTACACAGATACGCAGTATTTT. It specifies CSVEGLAGDYTDTQYF.

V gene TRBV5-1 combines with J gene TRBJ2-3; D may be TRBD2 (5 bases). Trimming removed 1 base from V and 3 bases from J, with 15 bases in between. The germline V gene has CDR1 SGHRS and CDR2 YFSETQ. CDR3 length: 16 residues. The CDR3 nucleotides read TGCGCCAGCAGCTTGAGTACCAGAACGGGAACAGATACGCAGTATTTT. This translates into CASSLSTRTGTDTQYF. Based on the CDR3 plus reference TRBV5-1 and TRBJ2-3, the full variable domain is KAGVTQTPRYLIKTRGQQVTLSCSPISGHRSVSWYQQTPGQGLQFLFEYFSETQRNKGNFPGRFSGRQFSNSRSEMNVSTLELGDSALYLCASSLSTRTGTDTQYFGPGTRLTVL.

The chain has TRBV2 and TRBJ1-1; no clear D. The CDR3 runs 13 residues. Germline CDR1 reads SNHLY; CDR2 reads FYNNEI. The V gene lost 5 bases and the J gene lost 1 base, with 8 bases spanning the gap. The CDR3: CASSSVGNTEAFF. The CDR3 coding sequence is TGTGCCAGCAGTTCGGTGGGGAACACTGAAGCTTTCTTT.

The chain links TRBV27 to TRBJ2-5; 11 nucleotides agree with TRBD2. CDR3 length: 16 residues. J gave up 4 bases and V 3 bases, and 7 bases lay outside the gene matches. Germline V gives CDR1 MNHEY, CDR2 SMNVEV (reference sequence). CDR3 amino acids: CASSFSGGAGLETQYF. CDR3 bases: TGTGCCAGCAGTTTTAGCGGGGGGGCCGGTTTAGAGACCCAGTACTTC.

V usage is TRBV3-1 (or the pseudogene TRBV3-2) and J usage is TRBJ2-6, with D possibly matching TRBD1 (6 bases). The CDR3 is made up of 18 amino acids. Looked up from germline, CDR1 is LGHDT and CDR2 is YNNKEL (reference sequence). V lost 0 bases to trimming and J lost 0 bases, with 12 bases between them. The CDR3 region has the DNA TGTGCCAGCAGCCAAGAACCAGGGGTCAGCTCTGGGGCCAACGTCCTGACTTTC. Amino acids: CASSQEPGVSSGANVLTF.

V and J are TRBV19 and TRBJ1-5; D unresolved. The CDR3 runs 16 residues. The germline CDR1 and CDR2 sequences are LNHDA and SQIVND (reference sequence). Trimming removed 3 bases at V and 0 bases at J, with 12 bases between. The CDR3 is CASSITRVYSNQPQHF. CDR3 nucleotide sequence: TGTGCCAGTAGTATCACCCGTGTTTATAGCAATCAGCCCCAGCATTTT.

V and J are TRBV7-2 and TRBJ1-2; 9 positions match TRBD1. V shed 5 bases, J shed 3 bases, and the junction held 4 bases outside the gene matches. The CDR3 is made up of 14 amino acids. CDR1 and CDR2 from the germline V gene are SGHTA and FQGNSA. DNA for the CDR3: TGTGCCAGCAGCCGGGGACAGGGTGACTATGGCTACACCTTC. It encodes CASSRGQGDYGYTF. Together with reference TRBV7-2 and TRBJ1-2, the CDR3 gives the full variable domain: GAGVSQSPSNKVTEKGKDVELRCDPISGHTALYWYRQSLGQGLEFLIYFQGNSAPDKSGLPSDRFSAERTGGSVSTLTIQRTQQEDSAVYLCASSRGQGDYGYTFGSGTRLTVV.

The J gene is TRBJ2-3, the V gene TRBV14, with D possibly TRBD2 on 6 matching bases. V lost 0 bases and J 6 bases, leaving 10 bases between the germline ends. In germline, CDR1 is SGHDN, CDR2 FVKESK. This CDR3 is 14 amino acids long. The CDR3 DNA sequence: TGTGCCAGCAGCCAAGATTGGAGCGGGGATACGCAGTATTTT. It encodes CASSQDWSGDTQYF.

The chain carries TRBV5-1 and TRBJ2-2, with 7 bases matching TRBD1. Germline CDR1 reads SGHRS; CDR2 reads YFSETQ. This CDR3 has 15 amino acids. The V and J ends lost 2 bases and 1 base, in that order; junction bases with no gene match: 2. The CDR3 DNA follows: TGCGCCAGCAGCTTAAGGACAGGGAACACCGGGGAGCTGTTTTTT. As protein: CASSLRTGNTGELFF.

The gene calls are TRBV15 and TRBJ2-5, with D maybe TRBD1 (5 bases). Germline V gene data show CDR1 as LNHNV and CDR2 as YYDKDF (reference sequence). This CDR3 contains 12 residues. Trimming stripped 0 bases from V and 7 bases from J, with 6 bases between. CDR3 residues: CATSRERGTQYF. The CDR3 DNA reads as TGTGCCACCAGCAGAGAAAGGGGGACCCAGTACTTC.

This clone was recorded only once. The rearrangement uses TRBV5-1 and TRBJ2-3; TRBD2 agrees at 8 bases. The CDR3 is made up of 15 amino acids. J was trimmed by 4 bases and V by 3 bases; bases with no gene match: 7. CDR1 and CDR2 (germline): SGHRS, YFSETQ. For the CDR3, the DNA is TGCGCCAGCAGCTCGGCGGCGGGGGGTCCAGATACGCAGTATTTT. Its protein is CASSSAAGGPDTQYF.

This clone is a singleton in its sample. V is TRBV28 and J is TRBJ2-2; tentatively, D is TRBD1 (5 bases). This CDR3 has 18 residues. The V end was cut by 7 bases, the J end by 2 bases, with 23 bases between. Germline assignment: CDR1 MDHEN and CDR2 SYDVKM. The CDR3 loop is CASTPGASVFTNTGELFF. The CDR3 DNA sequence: TGTGCCAGCACCCCTGGGGCATCGGTTTTCACTAACACCGGGGAGCTGTTTTTT.

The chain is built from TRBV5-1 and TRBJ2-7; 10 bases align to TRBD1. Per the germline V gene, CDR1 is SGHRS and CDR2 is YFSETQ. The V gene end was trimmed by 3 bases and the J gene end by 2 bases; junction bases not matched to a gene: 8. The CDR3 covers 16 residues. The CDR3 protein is CASSSDRDRGPYEQYF. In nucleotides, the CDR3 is TGCGCCAGCAGCTCAGACCGGGACAGGGGACCCTACGAGCAGTACTTC.

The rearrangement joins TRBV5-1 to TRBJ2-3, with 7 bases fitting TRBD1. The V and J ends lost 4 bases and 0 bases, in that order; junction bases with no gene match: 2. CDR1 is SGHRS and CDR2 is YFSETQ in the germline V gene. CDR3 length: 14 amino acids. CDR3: CASSPGQSTDTQYF. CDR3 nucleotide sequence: TGCGCCAGCAGCCCGGGACAGAGCACAGATACGCAGTATTTT.

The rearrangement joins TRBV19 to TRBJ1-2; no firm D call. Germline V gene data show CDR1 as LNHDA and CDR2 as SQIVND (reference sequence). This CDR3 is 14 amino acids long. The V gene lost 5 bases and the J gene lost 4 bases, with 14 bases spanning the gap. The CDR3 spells CASSPGQIVYGYTF. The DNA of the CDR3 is TGTGCCAGTAGTCCCGGGCAGATCGTCTATGGCTACACCTTC.

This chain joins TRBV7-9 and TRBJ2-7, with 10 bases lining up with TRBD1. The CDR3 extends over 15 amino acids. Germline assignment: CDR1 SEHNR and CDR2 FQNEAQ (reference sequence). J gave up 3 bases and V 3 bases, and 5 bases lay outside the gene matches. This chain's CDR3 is CASSFPGQGFYEQYF. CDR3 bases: TGTGCCAGCAGCTTCCCGGGACAGGGGTTCTACGAGCAGTACTTC.

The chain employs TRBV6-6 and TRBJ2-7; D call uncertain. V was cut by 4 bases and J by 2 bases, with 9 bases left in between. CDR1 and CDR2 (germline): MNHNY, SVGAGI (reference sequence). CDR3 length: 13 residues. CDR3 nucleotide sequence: TGTGCCAGCAGTTTGAGAGGACCCTACGAGCAGTACGTC. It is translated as CASSLRGPYEQYV.

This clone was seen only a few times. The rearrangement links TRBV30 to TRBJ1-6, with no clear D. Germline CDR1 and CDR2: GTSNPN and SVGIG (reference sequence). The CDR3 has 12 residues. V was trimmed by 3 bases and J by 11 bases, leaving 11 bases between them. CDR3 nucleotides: TGTGCCTGGAGCCGAACCAGCACACCCCTCCACTTT. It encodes CAWSRTSTPLHF.

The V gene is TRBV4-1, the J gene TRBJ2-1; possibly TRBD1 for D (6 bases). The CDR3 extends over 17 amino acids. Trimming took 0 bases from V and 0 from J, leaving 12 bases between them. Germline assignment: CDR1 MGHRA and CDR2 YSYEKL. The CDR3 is CASSQEGTGSSYNEQFF. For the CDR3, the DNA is TGCGCCAGCAGCCAAGAGGGAACAGGGAGCTCCTACAATGAGCAGTTCTTC.

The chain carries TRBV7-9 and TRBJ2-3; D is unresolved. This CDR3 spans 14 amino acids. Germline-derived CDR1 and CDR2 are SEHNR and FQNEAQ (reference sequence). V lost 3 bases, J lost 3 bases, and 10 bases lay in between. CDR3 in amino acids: CASSFRQITDTQYF. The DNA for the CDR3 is TGTGCCAGCAGCTTCCGGCAGATAACAGATACGCAGTATTTT. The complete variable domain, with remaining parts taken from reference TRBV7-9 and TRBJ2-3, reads DTGVSQNPRHKITKRGQNVTFRCDPISEHNRLYWYRQTLGQGPEFLTYFQNEAQLEKSRLLSDRFSAERPKGSFSTLEIQRTEQGDSAMYLCASSFRQITDTQYFGPGTRLTVL.

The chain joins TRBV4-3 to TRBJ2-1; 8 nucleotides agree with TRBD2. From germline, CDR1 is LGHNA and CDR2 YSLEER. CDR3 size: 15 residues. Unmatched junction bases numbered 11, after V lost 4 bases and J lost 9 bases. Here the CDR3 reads CASSRRGLAPGEQFF. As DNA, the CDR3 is TGCGCCAGCAGCCGACGCGGACTAGCTCCCGGTGAGCAGTTCTTC.

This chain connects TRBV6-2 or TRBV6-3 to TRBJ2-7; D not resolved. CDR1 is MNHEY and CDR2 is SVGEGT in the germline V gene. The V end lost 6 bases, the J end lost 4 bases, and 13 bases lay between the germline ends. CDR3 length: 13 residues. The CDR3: CASSREAPYEQYV. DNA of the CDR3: TGTGCCAGCAGCCGAGAGGCACCTTACGAGCAGTACGTC.

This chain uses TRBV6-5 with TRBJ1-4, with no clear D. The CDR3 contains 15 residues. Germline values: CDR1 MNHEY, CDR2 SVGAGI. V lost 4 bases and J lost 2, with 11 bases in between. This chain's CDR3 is CASSFLDGTNEKLFF. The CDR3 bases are TGTGCCAGCAGTTTTCTGGACGGGACTAATGAAAAACTGTTTTTT.

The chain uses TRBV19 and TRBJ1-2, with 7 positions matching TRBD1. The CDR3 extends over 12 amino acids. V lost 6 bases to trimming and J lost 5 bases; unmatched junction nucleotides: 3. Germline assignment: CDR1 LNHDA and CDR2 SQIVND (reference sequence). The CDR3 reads CASSQGVYGYTF. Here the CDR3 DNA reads TGTGCCAGTAGCCAGGGGGTGTATGGCTACACCTTC.